Each of the 24 T cell receptor beta chains below was sequenced from the same sample in a study of tumor and adjacent non-tumor tissue in lung cancer. Three rounds of nested PCR, following a modified ARM-PCR protocol, produced the TCRbeta library. Each CDR3 protein gets one entry after TCRdb re-called the multiplex PCR reads with MiXCR. The sample records about 200,000 distinct CDR3 sequences, 70% to 75% being singletons. RNA was extracted from bulk tissue without any cell sorting. Sequenced sample: lung tumor tissue. Receptors originate from a man between 60 and 75 years old with non-small cell lung cancer.

This chain uses TRBV7-2 with TRBJ2-7; maybe TRBD1 (5 bases). V gave up 5 bases and J gave up 2 bases, with 22 bases separating them. Germline CDR1 and CDR2: SGHTA and FQGNSA. The CDR3 spans 17 residues. In DNA, the CDR3 is TGTGCCAGCAGCCAAGACAGTAGCTGGAGACAAACCTACGAGCAGTACTTC. Protein: CASSQDSSWRQTYEQYF.

Regarding this clonotype: At one of its ends the junction is not consistent with the germline gene, which may arise from a read error. The rearrangement links TRBV6-5 to TRBJ2-2; D may be TRBD2 (5 bases). This CDR3 region has 16 residues. The germline V gene has CDR1 MNHEY and CDR2 SVGAGI. The CDR3 spells CASSYLEKANTGEPFF. CDR3 nucleotide sequence: TGTGCTAGCAGTTATCTGGAGAAAGCGAACACCGGGGAGCCGTTTTTT.

The J gene is TRBJ1-2, the V gene TRBV11-2; D remains ambiguous. Looked up from germline, CDR1 is SGHAT and CDR2 is FQNNGV. The CDR3 spans 16 residues. The CDR3 nucleotides are TGTGTCAACAGCTTTACAGAGTCCAGATTAACCTATGGCTACACCTTC. It yields the protein CVNSFTESRLTYGYTF.

As regards this clonotype: An end of the junction differs from the germline gene, which may be a read error. The J gene is TRBJ2-5, the V gene TRBV11-2; D tentatively fits TRBD1 or TRBD2 (7 bases each). The CDR3 length is 14 residues. In germline, CDR1 is SGHAT, CDR2 FQNNGV. The CDR3 here is CASSWGGGEETQKF. The CDR3 bases are TGTGCCAGCAGTTGGGGAGGGGGCGAAGAGACCCAGAAGTTC.

This chain uses TRBV13 with TRBJ2-5; TRBD2 matches 7 bases. CDR3 length: 17 amino acids. J was trimmed by 6 bases and V by 4 bases; bases with no gene match: 17. Germline assignment: CDR1 PRHDT and CDR2 FYEKMQ (reference sequence). CDR3 sequence: CASSWGEGGPDIKTQYF. In DNA, the CDR3 is TGTGCCAGCAGCTGGGGGGAGGGAGGGCCTGATATCAAGACCCAGTACTTC.

This clonotype was detected ten times or more. This chain links TRBV20-1 with TRBJ2-5; D may be TRBD2 (6 bases). Trimming cost V 3 bases and J 1 base, with 12 bases left between them. This CDR3 region has 14 residues. Germline V gene sequence: CDR1 DFQATT, CDR2 SNEGSKA (reference sequence). CDR3 loop: CSASFQGLQETQYF. The CDR3 DNA sequence: TGCAGTGCTAGTTTCCAGGGACTCCAAGAGACCCAGTACTTC.

Worth noting for this clonotype: Likely a read error: the CDR3 ends without its conserved phenylalanine or tryptophan. No DNA is shown, since the ends of the CDR3 on it are uncertain; the CDR3 is the one TCRdb lists. This sequence joins TRBV11-3 and TRBJ2-5; TRBD1 is the table's D call and was not checked against the DNA. Germline CDR1 and CDR2: SGHNT and YENEEA. The CDR3 is 14 amino acids long, termini counted. The CDR3 sequence is CASSLGGAQETEYS.

Concerning this clonotype itself: The conserved final phenylalanine or tryptophan is absent from the CDR3, which likely points to a read error. V gene TRBV20-1 combines with J gene TRBJ2-7; 10 nucleotides line up with TRBD2. CDR3 size: 18 residues. V lost 6 bases and J lost 4; bases outside the gene matches: 21. Per germline, CDR1 DFQATT and CDR2 SNEGSKA (reference sequence). CDR3 sequence reads: CSASKRASGSLVAYEQYY. The CDR3 DNA sequence: TGCAGTGCCTCCAAGCGGGCTAGCGGGAGTCTGGTGGCATACGAGCAGTACTAC.

On this clonotype itself: The junction does not match germline at one end; this may be a read error. This sequence joins TRBV20-1 and TRBJ1-5; D is uncertain. CDR3 length: 13 amino acids. CDR1 is DFQATT and CDR2 is SNEGSKA in the germline V gene (reference sequence). CDR3 sequence reads: CSTRSGYGEPQHF. The CDR3, as DNA: TGCAGTACTAGATCTGGATATGGTGAGCCCCAGCATTTT.

For this clonotype: Given the absence of the conserved phenylalanine or tryptophan at the CDR3 end, a read error is likely. No DNA is shown, since the ends of the CDR3 on it are uncertain; the CDR3 is the one TCRdb lists. The chain uses TRBV4-3 and TRBJ1-1; TRBD1 reflects the table's D call only, with no check against the DNA. Germline CDR1 reads LGHNA; CDR2 reads YSLEER. Ends included, the CDR3 has 17 residues. The CDR3 region is CASSQDVPGSSGTEVFR.

This clonotype was seen more than once but under ten times. The chain couples TRBV20-1 to TRBJ1-5, with a possible D match to TRBD1 (6 bases). Germline V CDR1 and CDR2: DFQATT, SNEGSKA (reference sequence). The V end lost 6 bases, the J end lost 2 bases, and 11 bases lay between the germline ends. The length of the CDR3 is 13 residues. CDR3: CSATRGRNQPQHF. CDR3 nucleotides: TGCAGTGCCACCCGGGGGCGCAATCAGCCCCAGCATTTT.

With regard to this clonotype: An end of the junction differs from the germline gene, which may be a read error. The chain's CDR3 is CASRVSSLYEQHF. In DNA, the CDR3 is TGTGCCAGCCGGGTTAGCTCTCTCTACGAGCAGCACTTC. This chain joins TRBV6-2 or TRBV6-3 and TRBJ2-7; no reliable D call. The CDR3 contains 13 residues. Germline loops: CDR1 MNHEY, CDR2 SVGEGT.

This chain links TRBV5-5 with TRBJ1-2; the D is unclear. Per the germline V gene, CDR1 is SGHKS and CDR2 is YYEKEE (reference sequence). The CDR3 length is 15 residues. The V end was cut by 1 base, the J end by 1 base, with 11 bases between. CDR3 loop: CASSLLGVVNYGYTF. The CDR3 nucleotides read TGTGCCAGCAGCTTGTTAGGAGTAGTTAACTATGGCTACACCTTC.

About this clonotype itself: Because the CDR3's place on the DNA is in doubt, the DNA is left out and the CDR3 is given as listed by TCRdb. The chain couples TRBV7-8 to TRBJ2-3; TRBD1, as called in the table, went unchecked against the DNA. Including both end residues, the CDR3 is 14 amino acids long. CDR1 is SGHVS, CDR2 FQNEAQ, per germline. The CDR3 reads CASSWAGGIDTHYF.

This clonotype was counted a few times. The chain combines TRBV20-1 with TRBJ1-1; D possibly corresponds to TRBD1 (6 bases). The CDR3 has 12 amino acids. V was cut by 6 bases and J by 1 base, with 9 bases left in between. CDR1 and CDR2 (germline): DFQATT, SNEGSKA (reference sequence). This CDR3 reads CSAYRENTEAFF. The CDR3 bases are TGCAGTGCCTACAGGGAGAACACTGAAGCTTTCTTT.

Of note for this clonotype: Germline and junction disagree at one end, which may indicate a read error. V gene TRBV20-1 combines with J gene TRBJ2-1; tentatively, D is TRBD1 (6 bases). The CDR3 is made up of 14 amino acids. Germline loops: CDR1 DFQATT, CDR2 SNEGSKA (reference sequence). For the CDR3, the DNA is TGCACTGCTATAGATGTCCAGGGGAAAGATGAGCAGTTCTTC. It codes for CTAIDVQGKDEQFF.

In its sample, this clonotype was seen many times. V usage is TRBV12-3 or TRBV12-4 and J usage is TRBJ2-1, with D tentatively TRBD1 or TRBD2 (5 bases each). The CDR3 has 16 residues. Trimming shortened V by 3 bases and J by 3 bases, and 15 bases separated the two germline ends. In DNA form, the CDR3 reads TGTGCCAGCAGTTTGGGGACGGGACGGTTCTACAATGAGCAGTTCTTC. Translating it yields CASSLGTGRFYNEQFF.

As to this clonotype: The junction does not match germline at one end; this may be a read error. V is TRBV10-1 and J is TRBJ2-5; 8 positions match TRBD2. The J call may be in error: the DNA end matches TRBJ2-1 better. CDR3 length equals 17 residues. Germline V lookup: CDR1 WNHNN, CDR2 SYGVQD (reference sequence). The DNA of the CDR3 is TGCGTCAGCAGCGCGAGAACCGGGACTAGGCGTTACAATGAGCAGTTCTTC. This encodes CVSSARTGTRRYNEQFF.

Notes on this clonotype: A much larger clone differs by one base, so this may be a read error. V and J are TRBV6-1 and TRBJ2-7; D uncertain. The CDR3 runs to 13 residues. CDR1 is MNHNS and CDR2 is SASEGT in the germline V gene. In DNA form, the CDR3 reads TGTACCAGCAGTGAGGAACCCACCTACGAGCAGTACTTC. It encodes CTSSEEPTYEQYF.

As to this clonotype: At one end the junction does not follow the germline gene, possibly because of a read error. The J gene is TRBJ1-3, the V gene TRBV13; TRBD1 matches 7 bases. The CDR3 sequence is 14 residues long. Germline lookup yields CDR1 PRHDT and CDR2 FYEKMQ (reference sequence). The CDR3 nucleotides are TGTGCCAGCTGCTTACAGGGGACTGGAAACACCATATATTTT. Its protein product is CASCLQGTGNTIYF. The full variable domain, in which reference TRBV13 and TRBJ1-3 provide the parts outside the CDR3, is AAGVIQSPRHLIKEKRETATLKCYPIPRHDTVYWYQQGPGQDPQFLISFYEKMQSDKGSIPDRFSAQQFSDYHSELNMSSLELGDSALYFCASCLQGTGNTIYFGEGSWLTVV.

With respect to this clonotype: The junction differs from germline at one of its ends, possibly a read error. This rearrangement joins TRBV11-1 to TRBJ2-2, with 7 bases aligning to TRBD2. The CDR3 has 15 residues. The germline V gene has CDR1 SGHAT and CDR2 FQDESV (reference sequence). The CDR3: CAISLGGRSTGELFF. CDR3 nucleotides: TGTGCCATCAGCCTAGGCGGGAGAAGCACCGGGGAGCTGTTTTTT.

The J gene is TRBJ1-3, the V gene TRBV4-2; D gene ambiguous. This CDR3 spans 18 amino acids. The V end lost 0 bases, the J end lost 0 bases, and 15 bases lay between the germline ends. Germline values: CDR1 LGHNA, CDR2 YNFKEQ. Here the CDR3 reads CASSQEARSTDSGNTIYF. CDR3 nucleotide sequence: TGTGCCAGCAGCCAAGAAGCAAGGTCAACCGACTCTGGAAACACCATATATTTT.

CDR3 in DNA: TGCAGTGCTAAGCCGCCGGCGGGTGATCTCTACGAGCAGTACTTC. This sequence encodes CSAKPPAGDLYEQYF. The rearrangement uses TRBV20-1 and TRBJ2-7; tentatively, D is TRBD2 (5 bases). Trimming took 4 bases from V and 3 from J, leaving 19 bases between them. There are 15 residues in the CDR3. Germline assignment: CDR1 DFQATT and CDR2 SNEGSKA (reference sequence).

To note about this clonotype: Without the conserved terminal phenylalanine or tryptophan, this CDR3 likely stems from a read error. The chain combines TRBV6-5 with TRBJ2-3; tentative D call: TRBD1 (5 bases). This CDR3 spans 13 amino acids. CDR1 is MNHEY, CDR2 SVGAGI, per germline. The chain's CDR3 is CASSGPPTGTQYI. CDR3 sequence (DNA): TGTGCCAGCAGCGGCCCACCCACAGGTACGCAGTATATT.